The 2 T cell receptor beta chains in this list originate from one sample, sequenced in a study of blood T cell repertoires in COVID-19 (dated by TCRdb to 2019 to 2021). To prepare the library, the immunoSEQ multiplex PCR assay was applied. The immuneACCESS repertoire file appears here via TCRdb, limited to in-frame rearrangements. These files lack a portion of the clones; in checked studies, under half of the deficit traces to unresolved V genes, and the cause of the others is not known. Present in this sample are 250,000 or so clones, about 85% of which were seen just once. The ten largest make up 4.2% of the sample. Sequencing used peripheral blood. These receptors all come from a man aged 60 to 75 with acute or convalescent COVID-19.

This chain uses TRBV7-3 with TRBJ2-1; TRBD2 matches at 13 bases. Germline loops: CDR1 SGHTA, CDR2 FQGTGA. This CDR3 is 18 amino acids long. After removal of 2 bases from V and 2 bases from J, the junction contained 6 bases not matched to a gene. The CDR3 reads CASSLGGLAGRAYNEQFF. The CDR3 DNA reads as TGTGCCAGCAGCTTAGGGGGACTAGCGGGAAGGGCCTACAATGAGCAGTTCTTC. The full variable domain, with the rest looked up from reference TRBV7-3 and TRBJ2-1, is GAGVSQTPSNKVTEKGKYVELRCDPISGHTALYWYRQSLGQGPEFLIYFQGTGAADDSGLPNDRFFAVRPEGSVSTLKIQRTERGDSAVYLCASSLGGLAGRAYNEQFFGPGTRLTVL.

This chain connects TRBV7-2 to TRBJ2-3, with 7 bases aligning to TRBD2. Germline-derived CDR1 and CDR2 are SGHTA and FQGNSA. V shed 4 bases and J 3 bases; nucleotides not matched to a gene: 4. There are 14 residues in the CDR3. CDR3 region: CASSSFGGTDTQYF. For the CDR3, the DNA is TGTGCCAGCAGCTCCTTCGGGGGGACAGATACGCAGTATTTT.